The next 9 T cell receptor beta chains were all read from a single sample in a study of blood T cell repertoires in COVID-19. The assay was immunoSEQ multiplex PCR, and TCRdb's table has in-frame clones only and misses some. This table has 65,000 to 70,000 clones, about nine tenths appearing once. Material for sequencing was peripheral blood. Receptors were obtained from a man aged 45-65 years with active COVID-19.

V and J are TRBV29-1 and TRBJ2-1, with D unresolved. The CDR3 is 14 amino acids. V gave up 4 bases and J gave up 0 bases, with 10 bases separating them. Germline V CDR1 and CDR2: SQVTM, ANQGSEA. The CDR3 loop is CSVAPRSSYNEQFF. The CDR3 DNA is TGCAGCGTTGCCCCTAGAAGCTCCTACAATGAGCAGTTCTTC.

This rearrangement joins TRBV4-3 to TRBJ1-1; D gene ambiguous. Germline V gives CDR1 LGHNA, CDR2 YSLEER. CDR3 length equals 16 residues. Deletions cut 1 base from V and 0 bases from J, with 12 bases between. In DNA form, the CDR3 reads TGCGCCAGCAGCCAAGGTTTTGGAACTATGAACACTGAAGCTTTCTTT. Amino acids: CASSQGFGTMNTEAFF.

V and J are TRBV10-3 and TRBJ2-1; 7 bases are a match to TRBD2. CDR1 is ENHRY, CDR2 SYGVKD, per germline. The CDR3 covers 11 residues. With 10 bases clipped from V and 15 bases from J, the junction kept 12 bases outside the gene matches. CDR3 loop: CATSSGTGRFF. The CDR3 region has the DNA TGTGCCACTTCGAGCGGGACGGGGCGGTTCTTC.

The chain carries TRBV5-1 and TRBJ2-1; 8 bases are shared with TRBD2. Germline V gives CDR1 SGHRS, CDR2 YFSETQ. V trimming: 2 bases; J trimming: 6 bases; junction bases outside the gene matches: 7. The CDR3 totals 15 residues. The CDR3 bases are TGCGCCAGCAGCTTCCGAGCGGGAGAGGCCAATGAGCAGTTCTTC. Its protein is CASSFRAGEANEQFF.

This chain connects TRBV7-9 to TRBJ1-2; 7 bases are a match to TRBD1. This CDR3 comprises 13 residues. The germline V gene encodes CDR1 SEHNR and CDR2 FQNEAQ (reference sequence). Trimming removed 8 bases from V and 2 bases from J; junction bases left unmatched: 5. CDR3 loop: CASQMTGNYGYTF. CDR3 coding DNA: TGTGCCAGCCAGATGACAGGGAACTATGGCTACACCTTC.

This chain joins TRBV28 and TRBJ2-3; D may be TRBD1 (6 bases). The CDR3 spans 16 residues. The V gene's germline CDR1 is MDHEN and CDR2 SYDVKM. V shed 6 bases and J shed 5 bases, with 21 bases lying between them. The CDR3 coding sequence is TGTGCCAGCAGCCTTAGCACCGGGACATTCAGAGATACGCAGTATTTT. It yields the protein CASSLSTGTFRDTQYF.

V gene TRBV27 combines with J gene TRBJ2-1, with 7 bases that match TRBD2. The CDR3 covers 13 residues. Trimming cost V 4 bases and J 7 bases; bases outside gene matches: 4. CDR1 is MNHEY, CDR2 SMNVEV, per germline (reference sequence). As DNA, the CDR3 is TGTGCCAGCAGTTGGCGGGAGAGGAATGAGCAGTTCTTC. It codes for CASSWRERNEQFF.

About this clone itself: Other DNA sequences in this specimen translate into the identical CDR3. The chain links TRBV12-3 or TRBV12-4 to TRBJ2-1; the D is unclear. Trimming removed 4 bases from V and 6 bases from J, with 4 bases in between. CDR3 length equals 11 residues. The CDR3 sequence is CASSSRNEQFF. Written as DNA, the CDR3 is TGTGCCAGCAGTTCCCGCAATGAGCAGTTCTTC.

The table lists this clone with a count of one. V gene TRBV24-1 combines with J gene TRBJ2-1; tentatively, D is TRBD2 (6 bases). The V gene's germline CDR1 is KGHDR and CDR2 SFDVKD. Trimming cost V 2 bases and J 7 bases, with 11 bases left between them. This CDR3 region has 14 residues. The DNA for the CDR3 is TGTGCCACCAGTGATTCGACTAGTGTGAATGAGCAGTTCTTC. Amino acid sequence: CATSDSTSVNEQFF.